The 14 T cell receptor beta chains below were found in one sample sequenced in a study of blood T cells in healthy people across ages. A second 7 to 11 cycle PCR used barcoded and J-beta primers. A single record per CDR3 protein comes from TCRdb applying MiXCR to the 5' RACE reads. Among about 640,000 distinct CDR3 sequences, approximately 40% were seen once, and the ten largest hold 25% to 30%. Specimen: blood. Receptor source: a man at least 80 years old in good health.

The rearrangement joins TRBV29-1 to TRBJ2-5; 8 positions agree with TRBD2. With 8 bases clipped from V and 3 bases from J, the junction kept 5 bases outside the gene matches. This CDR3 contains 12 residues. Germline V gene sequence: CDR1 SQVTM, CDR2 ANQGSEA. CDR3 in amino acids: CSSGTSKETQYF. The DNA for the CDR3 is TGCAGCTCGGGGACTAGTAAAGAGACCCAGTACTTC.

J is TRBJ2-7 and V is TRBV10-3; 8 nucleotides match TRBD2. CDR1 and CDR2 from the germline V gene are ENHRY and SYGVKD. The CDR3 is 13 residues long. With 6 bases clipped from V and 2 bases from J, the junction kept 3 bases outside the gene matches. CDR3 bases: TGTGCCATCAGCAAGGGACTAGCCTACGAGCAGTACTTC. Translating gives CAISKGLAYEQYF.

This clonotype was counted only a few times. The chain carries TRBV20-1 and TRBJ2-7, with TRBD2 matching over 9 bases. Trimming cost V 0 bases and J 5 bases; bases outside gene matches: 8. Germline CDR1 is DFQATT and CDR2 is SNEGSKA (reference sequence). The CDR3 has 15 residues. In nucleotides, the CDR3 is TGCAGTGCTAGAGAGACGGGACTAGCTCGGGACGAGCAGTACTTC. It specifies CSARETGLARDEQYF.

The chain employs TRBV20-1 and TRBJ2-2; the D gene is possibly TRBD1 (6 bases). Germline V lookup: CDR1 DFQATT, CDR2 SNEGSKA (reference sequence). V was cut by 6 bases and J by 5 bases, with 10 bases left in between. The CDR3 sequence is 12 residues long. CDR3 residues: CSATGLTGELFF. The CDR3 region has the DNA TGCAGTGCCACAGGGCTTACCGGGGAGCTGTTTTTT.

This clonotype occurred a few times. The chain links TRBV7-2 to TRBJ2-7, with D uncertain. Trimming removed 2 bases at V and 1 base at J, with 9 bases between. CDR1 is SGHTA and CDR2 is FQGNSA in the germline V gene. The CDR3 contains 14 residues. The CDR3 nucleotides are TGTGCCAGCAGCTTATGGGTAGATTCCTACGAGCAGTACTTC. Its protein is CASSLWVDSYEQYF. The whole variable domain, remainder taken from reference TRBV7-2 and TRBJ2-7, is GAGVSQSPSNKVTEKGKDVELRCDPISGHTALYWYRQSLGQGLEFLIYFQGNSAPDKSGLPSDRFSAERTGGSVSTLTIQRTQQEDSAVYLCASSLWVDSYEQYFGPGTRLTVT.

The J gene is TRBJ2-1, the V gene TRBV9, with 8 positions matching TRBD2. This CDR3 region has 15 residues. Trimming removed 3 bases from V and 4 bases from J; junction bases left unmatched: 6. The V gene's germline CDR1 is SGDLS and CDR2 YYNGEE. CDR3: CASSAEGLVYNEQFF. The CDR3 DNA reads TGTGCCAGCAGCGCCGAGGGACTAGTATACAATGAGCAGTTCTTC.

This clonotype was seen ten or more times. The genes are TRBV29-1 and TRBJ2-3, with a weak D call TRBD2 (5 bases). V was pared by 4 bases and J by 0 bases, with 8 bases between. This CDR3 has 13 amino acids. The germline V gene has CDR1 SQVTM and CDR2 ANQGSEA. CDR3 bases: TGCAGCGTTGTAGCGACTAGCACAGATACGCAGTATTTT. Protein product: CSVVATSTDTQYF.

CDR3 in DNA: TGTGCCAGCACCAGTCTGAATCCGGGACTAGCTGGTAATGAGCAGTACTTC. This codes for CASTSLNPGLAGNEQYF. The genes are TRBV6-2 or TRBV6-3 and TRBJ2-4; 9 bases line up with TRBD2. Trimming took 7 bases from V and 13 from J; bases not matched to a gene: 23. CDR3 size: 17 residues. CDR1 and CDR2 (germline): MNHEY, SVGEGT.

The rearrangement joins TRBV7-2 to TRBJ2-2, with TRBD2 as a possible D gene (5 bases). Trimming pared 0 bases from V and 0 bases from J, leaving 5 bases between. The CDR3 is made up of 15 amino acids. Germline V gene sequence: CDR1 SGHTA, CDR2 FQGNSA. CDR3 loop: CASSLASANTGELFF. The CDR3 DNA follows: TGTGCCAGCAGCTTAGCTAGCGCGAACACCGGGGAGCTGTTTTTT.

The rearrangement links TRBV7-2 to TRBJ1-4, with D tentatively TRBD1 (6 bases). This CDR3 region has 15 residues. Trimming removed 0 bases from V and 5 bases from J, with 10 bases in between. Germline V lookup: CDR1 SGHTA, CDR2 FQGNSA. The CDR3 reads CASSLADRGNEKLFF. The DNA of the CDR3 is TGTGCCAGCAGCTTAGCGGACAGAGGGAATGAAAAACTGTTTTTT.

V is TRBV4-1 and J is TRBJ1-1, with a tentative D call TRBD1 (5 bases). Trimming shortened V by 0 bases and J by 3 bases, and 17 bases separated the two germline ends. Germline lookup yields CDR1 MGHRA and CDR2 YSYEKL. The CDR3 consists of 17 residues. The CDR3 coding sequence is TGCGCCAGCAGCCAAGATGGGACCCGGCGGGGGGACACTGAAGCTTTCTTT. Translation gives CASSQDGTRRGDTEAFF.

The rearrangement joins TRBV29-1 to TRBJ2-6; D unresolved. Trimming left V 7 bases short and J 4 bases short, with 20 bases between. This CDR3 has 16 amino acids. Per germline, CDR1 SQVTM and CDR2 ANQGSEA. CDR3 sequence (DNA): TGCAGCGCATTGAGTTTGGGTGTCGGCGGGGCCAACGTCCTGACTTTC. It codes for CSALSLGVGGANVLTF. Combining the CDR3 with reference TRBV29-1 and TRBJ2-6 gives the whole variable domain SAVISQKPSRDICQRGTSLTIQCQVDSQVTMMFWYRQQPGQSLTLIATANQGSEATYESGFVIDKFPISRPNLTFSTLTVSNMSPEDSSIYLCSALSLGVGGANVLTFGAGSRLTVL.

Worth noting for this clonotype: Its ends do not fully match the called genes, so a read error is possible. The rearrangement joins TRBV20-1 to TRBJ2-1, with 11 bases fitting TRBD2. The CDR3 consists of 15 residues. Germline V gene sequence: CDR1 DFQATT, CDR2 SNEGSKA (reference sequence). CDR3 protein: CSAPAVAGGYSEQFF. In DNA form, the CDR3 reads TGCAGTGCGCCCGCGGTAGCGGGGGGGTACAGTGAGCAGTTCTTC.

This clonotype was observed a handful of times. The J gene is TRBJ2-3, the V gene TRBV10-2, with 9 nucleotides matching TRBD2. From germline, CDR1 is WSHSY and CDR2 SAAADI. The CDR3 spans 16 residues. Losses at the gene ends were 4 bases for V and 6 bases for J; bases not matched to a gene: 11. CDR3 sequence (DNA): TGCGCCAGCAGTGTCCTTGCGGGAGGGCCCATGGATACGCAGTATTTT. Translating gives CASSVLAGGPMDTQYF.